This T cell receptor (beta chain) originates from a study of blood T cell repertoires in COVID-19. Across the whole study: There were acute and convalescent COVID-19 samples, and they came from the United States, Italy and Spain. The analysed material was cDNA or gDNA that came from T cells, B-cell-depleted T cells, or PBMCs.

This clone was seen once. This CDR3 has 12 amino acids. Trimming stripped 3 bases from V and 5 bases from J, with 10 bases between. The V gene's germline CDR1 is GTSNPN and CDR2 SVGIG (reference sequence). Per the original data handling: Estimation of nucleated cell counts relied on the amplification of reference gene primers. Clones were read by immunoSEQ multiplex PCR, and TCRdb kept only the in-frame ones, dropping some. The V and J calls and clone size are taken from that table; D and trimming were inferred from the DNA. This sample has roughly 41,000 clones, with nearly 90% found just once. Material for sequencing was peripheral blood. The J gene is TRBJ1-2, the V gene TRBV30; D is unclear. This receptor was identified in a man in his fifties or sixties with acute or convalescent COVID-19. In nucleotides, the CDR3 is TGTGCCTGGAGCACCTCGGGGTATGGCTACACCTTC. Its protein is CAWSTSGYGYTF. Combining the CDR3 with reference TRBV30 and TRBJ1-2 gives the whole variable domain SQTIHQWPATLVQPVGSPLSLECTVEGTSNPNLYWYRQAAGRGLQLLFYSVGIGQISSEVPQNLSASRPQDRQFILSSKKLLLSDSGFYLCAWSTSGYGYTFGSGTRLTVV.